The 27 T cell receptor beta chains reported below all come from one sample, sequenced in a study of control samples from healthy donors and cancer patients. Generated by immunoSEQ multiplex PCR, the TCRdb table keeps only in-frame clones and is missing some. The sample lists some 100,000 clones; 80% to 90% were seen once. The sequenced sample consisted of blood. The receptor source for this set is a young man in good health.

The V call is TRBV9, the J call TRBJ2-6; possibly TRBD1 for D (6 bases). The germline gives CDR1 SGDLS, CDR2 YYNGEE. The CDR3 spans 18 residues. Trimming shortened V by 0 bases and J by 1 base, and 14 bases separated the two germline ends. The CDR3 loop reads CASSVERDTWSGANVLTF. The CDR3 bases are TGTGCCAGCAGCGTAGAAAGGGACACCTGGTCTGGGGCCAACGTCCTGACTTTC.

The J gene is TRBJ2-5, the V gene TRBV7-9, with 11 bases identical to TRBD2. Germline V gives CDR1 SEHNR, CDR2 FQNEAQ (reference sequence). The CDR3 has 18 residues. The junction had 11 bases not matched to a gene; V was cut back by 3 bases and J by 2 bases. This chain's CDR3 is CASSLRVAGGPRQETQYF. CDR3 DNA sequence: TGTGCCAGCAGCTTGAGAGTAGCGGGGGGGCCTCGGCAAGAGACCCAGTACTTC.

V usage is TRBV30 and J usage is TRBJ1-2, with TRBD1 matching 7 bases. The trim removed 0 bases at V and 14 bases at J, leaving 15 bases unmatched. Germline V gene lookup returns CDR1 GTSNPN and CDR2 SVGIG (reference sequence). CDR3 size: 14 residues. The CDR3 reads CAWSVRGQRPRGTF. The CDR3 nucleotides read TGTGCCTGGAGTGTAAGGGGACAGCGGCCCCGGGGGACCTTC.

CDR3 bases: TGTGCCAGCAGCTTTGAAGGACCGAACACTGAAGCTTTCTTT. Encoded protein: CASSFEGPNTEAFF. The chain recombines TRBV5-5 with TRBJ1-1; no definite D call. The germline gives CDR1 SGHKS, CDR2 YYEKEE (reference sequence). V lost 2 bases, J lost 1 base, and 9 bases lay in between. This CDR3 is 14 amino acids long.

The chain has TRBV5-1 and TRBJ2-2; D gene ambiguous. With 6 bases removed from V and 3 bases from J, the gap between germline ends came to 15 bases. Germline-derived CDR1 and CDR2 are SGHRS and YFSETQ. The CDR3 extends over 15 amino acids. CDR3 DNA sequence: TGCGCCAGCATGTGGTCGCCGGTTTACACCGGGGAGCTGTTTTTT. Translated, it gives CASMWSPVYTGELFF.

This sequence joins TRBV30 and TRBJ2-5; tentative D call: TRBD1 (5 bases). The germline V gene has CDR1 GTSNPN and CDR2 SVGIG (reference sequence). V lost 7 bases to trimming and J lost 0 bases, with 15 bases between them. There are 14 residues in the CDR3. The CDR3 DNA is TGTGCCTTACAGGAATTGCCTTACCAAGAGACCCAGTACTTC. Protein: CALQELPYQETQYF.

The gene calls are TRBV6-5 and TRBJ1-3; D is possibly TRBD1 (6 bases). Germline CDR1 MNHEY, CDR2 SVGAGI. V gave up 5 bases and J gave up 0 bases, with 11 bases separating them. This CDR3 region has 15 residues. CDR3 sequence reads: CASSRGSSSGNTIYF. CDR3 coding DNA: TGTGCCAGCAGTAGGGGGTCGAGCTCTGGAAACACCATATATTTT.

This sequence joins TRBV6-4 and TRBJ2-6, with TRBD1 matching over 7 bases. In germline, CDR1 is MRHNA, CDR2 SNTAGT. This CDR3 comprises 16 residues. Germline trimming cut 0 bases from V and 2 bases from J; bases unmatched to any gene: 1. CDR3 in amino acids: CASSDSGGAGANVLTF. The CDR3 region has the DNA TGTGCCAGCAGTGACTCAGGGGGCGCTGGGGCCAACGTCCTGACTTTC.

The chain joins TRBV30 to TRBJ1-5; D gene unclear. Germline lookup yields CDR1 GTSNPN and CDR2 SVGIG (reference sequence). The CDR3 has 13 residues. V lost 0 bases, J lost 4 bases, and 7 bases lay in between. The CDR3 reads CAWSVTDNQPQHF. The CDR3 DNA is TGTGCCTGGAGTGTGACGGATAATCAGCCCCAGCATTTT.

V usage is TRBV6-6 and J usage is TRBJ2-3; 7 bases align to TRBD1. The CDR3 extends over 15 amino acids. The germline CDR1 and CDR2 sequences are MNHNY and SVGAGI (reference sequence). V trimming: 0 bases; J trimming: 3 bases; junction bases outside the gene matches: 3. CDR3: CASSYSLQGTDTQYF. In DNA form, the CDR3 reads TGTGCCAGCAGTTACTCGCTACAGGGGACAGATACGCAGTATTTT.

The V call is TRBV5-1, the J call TRBJ2-7, with unresolved D. This CDR3 has 16 residues. Per germline, CDR1 SGHRS and CDR2 YFSETQ. Trimming removed 2 bases at V and 2 bases at J, with 17 bases between. CDR3 sequence: CASSFDDPLSPYEQYF. The CDR3, as DNA: TGCGCCAGCAGCTTTGACGACCCGCTGTCTCCCTACGAGCAGTACTTC.

This rearrangement joins TRBV28 to TRBJ1-1, with D possibly matching TRBD1 (6 bases). The germline CDR1 and CDR2 sequences are MDHEN and SYDVKM. This CDR3 contains 14 residues. The V end was cut by 7 bases, the J end by 4 bases, with 16 bases between. The CDR3 here is CASKRGYQTTEAFF. In DNA, the CDR3 is TGTGCCAGCAAAAGGGGGTACCAGACCACTGAAGCTTTCTTT.

The chain has TRBV7-9 and TRBJ2-5, with a possible D match to TRBD1 (5 bases). Germline CDR1 is SEHNR and CDR2 is FQNEAQ (reference sequence). CDR3 size: 15 residues. Trimming cost V 4 bases and J 0 bases, with 12 bases left between them. CDR3 region: CASSSRQTYQETQYF. As DNA, the CDR3 is TGTGCCAGCAGCTCCCGACAGACGTACCAAGAGACCCAGTACTTC.

The rearrangement links TRBV2 to TRBJ2-7, with 9 bases matching TRBD1. The CDR3 has 14 residues. Germline-derived CDR1 and CDR2 are SNHLY and FYNNEI. The ends lost 4 bases at V and 3 bases at J; junction bases unmatched: 4. In DNA form, the CDR3 reads TGTGCCAGCAGTGGAGGGACAGGGCGCTACGAGCAGTACTTC. It is translated as CASSGGTGRYEQYF. Full variable domain (outside the CDR3, taken from reference TRBV2 and TRBJ2-7): EPEVTQTPSHQVTQMGQEVILRCVPISNHLYFYWYRQILGQKVEFLVSFYNNEISEKSEIFDDQFSVERPDGSNFTLKIRSTKLEDSAMYFCASSGGTGRYEQYFGPGTRLTVT.

The V gene is TRBV9, the J gene TRBJ1-1, with D unclear. V was shortened by 0 bases and J by 9 bases, with 15 bases between the two germline ends. CDR1 and CDR2 (germline): SGDLS, YYNGEE. CDR3 length: 14 amino acids. CDR3 DNA: TGTGCCAGCAGCGTAGAAGTGGGGAGACCTAAAGCTTTCTTT. Translating gives CASSVEVGRPKAFF.

This clone has only one observation. The chain employs TRBV4-1 and TRBJ2-1, with 8 bases that match TRBD1. The V gene end was trimmed by 6 bases and the J gene end by 2 bases; junction bases not matched to a gene: 9. CDR3 size: 16 residues. Germline V gives CDR1 MGHRA, CDR2 YSYEKL. This CDR3 reads CASRQQGGITYNEQFF. CDR3 nucleotide sequence: TGCGCCAGCAGGCAACAGGGGGGTATAACCTACAATGAGCAGTTCTTC.

The rearrangement joins TRBV11-2 to TRBJ2-3, with 9 nucleotides matching TRBD2. This CDR3 region has 17 residues. V shed 0 bases, J shed 4 bases, and the junction held 8 bases outside the gene matches. Germline V gene sequence: CDR1 SGHAT, CDR2 FQNNGV. The CDR3 loop reads CASSLDPSGEAADTQYF. CDR3 nucleotide sequence: TGTGCCAGCAGCTTAGATCCTAGCGGGGAGGCAGCAGATACGCAGTATTTT.

The genes are TRBV5-8 and TRBJ1-1; the D is unclear. V lost 2 bases and J 6 bases, leaving 11 bases between the germline ends. The CDR3 covers 13 residues. Germline CDR1 and CDR2: SGHTS and YDEGEE. The CDR3 nucleotides are TGTGCCAGCAGCTTCCAAACCGGAGCTGAAGCTTTCTTT. Its translation is CASSFQTGAEAFF.

This chain links TRBV7-3 with TRBJ2-3, with D hard to call. In germline, CDR1 is SGHTA, CDR2 FQGTGA. Trimming cost V 1 base and J 0 bases, with 8 bases left between them. The CDR3 is 15 residues long. The CDR3 bases are TGTGCCAGCAGCTTAAGCGGCCTTAGCACAGATACGCAGTATTTT. It is translated as CASSLSGLSTDTQYF.

The V call is TRBV18, the J call TRBJ2-1; 9 bases align to TRBD1. The junction had 8 bases not matched to a gene; V was cut back by 4 bases and J by 7 bases. CDR3 length equals 15 residues. Per germline, CDR1 KGHSH and CDR2 LQKENI. The CDR3 region is CASSQTGGTVNEQFF. DNA of the CDR3: TGTGCCAGCTCACAGACAGGGGGGACTGTAAATGAGCAGTTCTTC. The full variable domain, completed using reference TRBV18 and TRBJ2-1, is NAGVMQNPRHLVRRRGQEARLRCSPMKGHSHVYWYRQLPEEGLKFMVYLQKENIIDESGMPKERFSAEFPKEGPSILRIQQVVRGDSAAYFCASSQTGGTVNEQFFGPGTRLTVL.

The J gene is TRBJ1-1, the V gene TRBV6-5; D call uncertain. Germline-derived CDR1 and CDR2 are MNHEY and SVGAGI. V dropped 5 bases and J dropped 0 bases, with 13 bases sitting between them. This CDR3 spans 15 amino acids. The chain's CDR3 is CASSLRSLVNTEAFF. Here the CDR3 DNA reads TGTGCCAGCAGTCTCCGCAGTTTGGTGAACACTGAAGCTTTCTTT.

V is TRBV7-3 and J is TRBJ1-1; D call uncertain. This CDR3 has 13 residues. Germline V gene data show CDR1 as SGHTA and CDR2 as FQGTGA. Trimming removed 4 bases from V and 4 bases from J, with 10 bases in between. CDR3 bases: TGTGCCAGCAGCTCCAAGCCAACCACTGAAGCTTTCTTT. This sequence encodes CASSSKPTTEAFF.

The chain's CDR3 is CASSLAGTSNEQYF. The CDR3 bases are TGTGCCAGCAGCTTGGCCGGGACTAGCAACGAGCAGTACTTC. This rearrangement joins TRBV7-8 to TRBJ2-7; 9 nucleotides match TRBD2. Germline lookup yields CDR1 SGHVS and CDR2 FQNEAQ. There are 14 residues in the CDR3. J was trimmed by 5 bases and V by 3 bases; bases with no gene match: 5.

The V and J genes are TRBV6-2 or TRBV6-3 and TRBJ2-1, with D possibly matching TRBD2 (6 bases). V lost 2 bases to trimming and J lost 6 bases, with 8 bases between them. This CDR3 has 13 amino acids. Per the germline V gene, CDR1 is MNHEY and CDR2 is SVGEGT. CDR3 coding DNA: TGTGCCAGCAGTTACACTAGCCGCAATGAGCAGTTCTTC. It yields the protein CASSYTSRNEQFF.

The chain carries TRBV7-8 and TRBJ1-3; the match to TRBD1 covers 9 bases. V lost 1 base, J lost 3 bases, and 13 bases stayed unmatched. The CDR3 contains 19 residues. The germline CDR1 and CDR2 sequences are SGHVS and FQNEAQ. The CDR3 DNA reads TGTGCCAGCAGCTTAGTCTGGGGACAGGGCTCCGGGGGTGGAAACACCATATATTTT. Residues: CASSLVWGQGSGGGNTIYF.

This clone was observed a single time. V usage is TRBV10-3 and J usage is TRBJ2-5; possibly TRBD2 for D (6 bases). V lost 3 bases to trimming and J lost 4 bases, with 9 bases between them. Germline lookup yields CDR1 ENHRY and CDR2 SYGVKD. The CDR3 sequence is 13 residues long. The CDR3: CAISEFGGETQYF. The CDR3 nucleotides read TGTGCCATCAGTGAATTCGGGGGAGAGACCCAGTACTTC.

The chain joins TRBV11-2 to TRBJ2-7, with D unclear. The CDR3 contains 13 residues. With 6 bases removed from V and 4 bases from J, the gap between germline ends came to 13 bases. Germline CDR1 is SGHAT and CDR2 is FQNNGV. The CDR3 DNA is TGTGCCAGCAGGACATTAAAGTCTTACGAGCAGTACTTC. As protein: CASRTLKSYEQYF.